This T cell receptor beta chain was found in a study of cytotoxic CD8 clonotypes in ibrutinib-treated CLL. Study-wide points: A difference in sampling times existed between sustained-remission and progressing patients.

Losses at the gene ends were 1 base for V and 4 bases for J; bases not matched to a gene: 4. The CDR3 contains 16 residues. Germline CDR1 LGHNA, CDR2 YSLEER. Produced via immunoSEQ multiplex PCR; TCRdb's table is partial and in-frame only. The table includes more than 150,000 clones, about 72% detected once. Note on this clone: Its cognate antigen is unknown.

This chain joins TRBV4-3 and TRBJ2-6, with TRBD1 matching 7 bases. This receptor was obtained from a human donor with chronic lymphocytic leukemia. This material consisted of PBMCs, taken after 24 months of ibrutinib treatment. CDR3 bases: TGCGCCAGCAGCCAAGGAACAGGGGAAGGGGCCAACGTCCTGACTTTC. Its protein product is CASSQGTGEGANVLTF.